This T cell receptor (beta chain) was captured by sequencing in a study of blood T cells in healthy people across ages (dated by TCRdb to the mid-2010s). A note on the overall study: In model experiments, roughly one uniquely barcoded TCR beta cDNA molecule per two T cells was captured by template switching. The donors were divided into four age groups: young (average roughly 15 years), middle-aged (under 40), aged (about 60) and long-lived (around 80). To avoid experimental bias, donors of different ages were distributed randomly across sequencing lanes. Using the same blood draw, the study looked at two additional independent replicas of 1 million unique cDNA reads for two donors, one aged 18 to 30 and the other aged 80 or older. To track age-related changes in TCR beta repertoire diversity, the study relied on deep sequencing normalized with unique cDNA molecular identifiers.

For this clonotype: Its antigen is still unknown. Base quality data are lacking; no much larger clone is found one base away.

The roughly 38 donors, aged about 6 to 95 years, were systemically healthy Caucasian individuals from Russia. Each donor gave ten milliliters of peripheral blood, collected into EDTA-treated Vacutainer tubes. Ficoll-Paque density-gradient centrifugation was used to isolate PBMCs, with at least 6.5 million per sample. Trizol reagent was used to extract total RNA from PBMCs, with at least 6 micrograms per sample. Naive CD45RAhigh/CD27high T cell percentages were measured by flow cytometry on a PBMC aliquot from every donor. Results and caveats for the whole study, not just this receptor: Conclusive comparison of naive and antigen-experienced compartments was prevented by the profiling of bulk unsorted PBMCs. Compared with the aged group, more naive CD4+ T cells, fewer expanded clones and increased TCR diversity were shown by the long-lived group, suggesting age selection. Observed TCR beta diversity per million T cells fell roughly linearly with age, and a significant reduction was already apparent by age around 40. Estimates of total diversity based on one million sequenced T cells were regarded as lower bounds and as underestimates. The CMV infection status of donors was not known, potentially confounding age-related changes in expanded clonotypes. Observed TCR beta diversity correlated strongly with the percentage of naive T cells measured by flow cytometry.

Library preparation employed 5' RACE. The sequencer was an Illumina HiSeq 2500. The second PCR ran for about 7 to 11 cycles and used a J-beta primer mix along with a sample-barcoded 5' primer. A unique molecular identifier was introduced onto each TCR beta cDNA molecule by a template-switch 5' adaptor carrying 12 random nucleotides. Each sample yielded at least 2.5 million CDR3-containing paired-end reads. First-strand cDNA synthesis was performed from all RNA using the Mint cDNA synthesis kit, with priming by a TRBC-specific oligonucleotide. Following uracil-DNA glycosylase treatment, a first 18-cycle PCR with universal primers M1SS and BC2_uni_R was performed on all cDNA. From the authors' description of their analysis: For normalization, 1 million high-quality reads were randomly selected from each sample, with every read carrying a distinct molecular identifier. Reads sharing molecular identifiers were discarded rather than binned into consensus sequences. CDR3 identification, clonotype clustering and error correction used MiTCR with a Q25 quality threshold and the strictest error-elimination algorithm. A nonparametric unseen species model using Euler transformation provided a lower-bound estimate of total TCR beta diversity. Using fastp at Q25 and MiXCR, TCRdb reprocessed the public reads and kept productive beta chains. For every CDR3 protein sequence, its rows merge into one entry that carries the most common genes and DNA. The V and J calls come from TCRdb's annotation, not from the publication. The sample profile shows about 1.4 million distinct CDR3 sequences; almost 60% of them were found once. The top ten clonotypes cover over 5.5% of the sample.

Sequences MNHNS (CDR1) and SASEGT (CDR2) are obtained from the germline V gene. V trim: 2 bases; J trim: 4 bases; unmatched bases: 8. Its CDR3 holds 16 amino acids, cysteine through phenylalanine. The DNA shown is the 48-base CDR3, in frame from base 1. The TCR was taken from a man aged 18-30 years in good health. Sequences were obtained from blood. The chain is made from TRBV6-1 and TRBJ2-5; 9 central nucleotides agree with TRBD1. The bases read TGTGCCAGCAGTGAACGGGACAGGGAAGTAGGAGAGACCCAGTACTTC. Translated, this gives CASSERDREVGETQYF.